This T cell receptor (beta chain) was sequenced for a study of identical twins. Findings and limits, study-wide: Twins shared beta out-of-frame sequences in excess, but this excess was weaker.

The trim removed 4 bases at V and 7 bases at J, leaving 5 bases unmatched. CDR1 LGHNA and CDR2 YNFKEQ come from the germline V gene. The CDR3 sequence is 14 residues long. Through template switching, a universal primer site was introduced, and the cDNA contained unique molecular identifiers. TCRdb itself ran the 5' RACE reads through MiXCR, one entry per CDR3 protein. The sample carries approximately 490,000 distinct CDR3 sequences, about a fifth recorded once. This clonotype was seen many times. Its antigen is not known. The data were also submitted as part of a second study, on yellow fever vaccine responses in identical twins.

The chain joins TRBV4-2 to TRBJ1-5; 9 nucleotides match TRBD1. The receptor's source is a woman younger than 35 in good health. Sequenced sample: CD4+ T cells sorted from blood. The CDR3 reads CASSLDRGDQPQHF. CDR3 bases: TGTGCCAGCAGCCTGGACAGGGGAGACCAGCCCCAGCATTTT.